This T cell receptor beta chain was retrieved from a study of cytomegalovirus exposure and HLA in healthy donors. A remark on this clone: Its antigen is unknown.

60 Vbeta and 13 Jbeta primers were used in PCR. Profiled with immunoSEQ multiplex PCR; TCRdb holds only in-frame clones, not every one. The sample includes fewer than 200,000 clones, 85% of them seen just once. The V segment lost 10 bases and the J segment 2 bases; nucleotides outside the gene matches: 14. The CDR3 spans 16 residues. Germline CDR1 is SNHLY and CDR2 is FYNNEI. General study results and limits: The study designated about 180 TCR beta chains cytomegalovirus-associated.

The rearrangement links TRBV2 to TRBJ2-3, with 8 bases matching TRBD1. Sample: PBMCs. The clonotype originates from a man younger than 35 in good health and CMV-seropositive. The CDR3 spells CAILRQGPTNTDTQYF. The CDR3 nucleotides read TGTGCCATCCTGAGACAGGGGCCGACAAACACAGATACGCAGTATTTT.